What follows is one TCR beta chain and its context. It lacks a known antigen. No much larger clone exists at a distance of one base, and base qualities are not known. The protocol used for the library was the immunoSEQ multiplex PCR assay. A mixture of 60 forward primers for TCR Vbeta segments and 13 reverse primers for TCR Jbeta segments was used in the multiplex PCR. The CDR3 region of rearranged TCR beta genes was amplified from genomic DNA with a multiplex PCR assay. The Illumina HiSeq System was used to sequence the amplified TCR beta libraries as 87-base-pair reads. The original methods were these. A later analysis tallied 80 million to 95 million unique TCR beta chains across the 550 to 850 repertoires, and around 9.9 million of those chains were shared by two or more donors. To remove PCR and sequencing errors, raw reads were error-corrected and collapsed into unique sequences using a nearest-neighbor algorithm that merged closely related sequences. To assign V, D and J gene segments, CDR3 sequences were aligned to IMGT reference sequences. Each retained sequence needed at least a six-nucleotide match to both a V gene segment and a J gene segment. A rearrangement counted as productive if the CDR3 had no stop codons and remained in frame with V and J, and every other rearrangement counted as non-productive. CDR3 was defined according to IMGT convention as the region running from the second conserved V-encoded cysteine to the conserved J-encoded phenylalanine. In an earlier analysis of roughly 580 of the donors, sequences lacking an unambiguous match to a single V gene segment were excluded. In an earlier analysis of 450 to 750 of the donors, a V segment was called functional when productive rearrangements were above 56.7%, and segregating when the standard deviation between donors exceeded 5%. To diagnose cytomegalovirus status from the catalog of TCR beta chain sequences, a statistical classification framework was built. In a later analysis, V and J genes were assigned by comparing TCR nucleotide sequences against IMGT/GENE-DB human TR gene sequences. Using the TCRdist pipeline, a later analysis assigned CDR3 sequences along with most-parsimonious VDJ recombination scenarios. In a later analysis, every TCR beta chain was defined by the combination of its CDR3 amino acid sequence and its V-gene family, and reads without a unique V-gene family were dropped. A later analysis removed 600 or so highly shared, low-generation-probability nucleotide sequences to deal with suspected cross-contamination and a sequencing artifact. For each public chain, a later analysis derived a clonal expansion index from normalized ranks of inferred template counts within each repertoire. In a later analysis, generation probabilities were computed with a VDJ recombination model fitted to out-of-frame rearrangements, and the resulting probabilities were checked against IGoR. In a later analysis, hypergeometric tests were used to score TCR-TCR, TCR-HLA and TCR-CMV co-occurrence, with a repertoire-size bias correction applied to TCR pairs. To estimate false discovery rates, a later analysis permuted the HLA or CMV assignments 20 times. A later analysis grouped co-occurring TCRs with DBSCAN, adding TCRdist sequence similarity when clustering within HLA-allele-positive subsets. For co-occurrence clustering, repertoires with fewer than 30,000 or more than 120,000 public chains were excluded, along with about five repertoires with anomalous nucleotide sharing. Drawn from immuneACCESS, this table holds only the in-frame rearrangements with V and J called that TCRdb kept. Clones are partly lost; checked studies trace under half to an unresolved V gene and leave the rest unexplained. That table is the source of V, J and clone size, and D and trimming were worked out from the DNA. Counted in this sample were 110,000 or so clones; 6.5% to 9.5% of them appeared once. 6% to 7.5% of the sample comes from the top ten.

This sample is drawn from a study of cytomegalovirus exposure and HLA in healthy donors (dated by TCRdb to the late 2010s). Regarding the study in general: According to an earlier analysis of a few hundred of the donors, some 170 million T cells yielded over 100 million unique TCR beta sequences and approximately 300 Gb of sequence data. Donor age, sex, ethnicity and CMV serostatus were compiled alongside the repertoire data. An early release that covered fewer than 750 HLA-typed donors contained about 300 gigabases of sequencing data and about 84 million unique TCR sequences. A later genetic analysis took genome-wide SNP genotypes for about three fifths of the 666 donors and used that subset as a discovery cohort. Every discovery cohort repertoire had been produced on one sequencing platform. In addition to the first cohort of several hundred subjects, a separate validation cohort of about 120 different subjects was used. The T cell repertoires of several hundred subjects were profiled by immunosequencing and related to cytomegalovirus serostatus. Among 300 to 500 genotyped donors of the cohort, an average of about 240,000 unique TCR beta nucleotide sequences was sequenced per donor, of which approximately 18% were non-productive. Of the roughly 400 genotyped donors, approximately 83% fell in the genetic ancestry cluster associated with self-reported Caucasian donors. High-throughput TCR immunosequencing, statistical association of individual TCRs with disease status, and machine learning were combined to predict cytomegalovirus infection status. The study was designed to test whether signatures of past pathogen exposure could be identified by cataloging public T cell receptors. To study patterns of TCR occurrence, a later analysis re-analyzed previously published TCR beta repertoires from several hundred donors and added high-resolution HLA genotyping. Both class I and class II loci were covered by HLA typing, at four-digit resolution. Because of strong linkage in the cohort, roughly five DR-DQ haplotypes were treated as single units for association and clustering. Rather than drawing on any new phenotypic data, the later analysis identified candidate immune exposures from TCR beta sequences and the way those sequences occurred across donors. Typing coverage differed by locus: A, B, C, DRB1 and DQB1 were typed in roughly 629-630 donors, DQA1 in 500 to 550, DPA1 in approximately 610, and DPB1 in 400 to 480. An earlier analysis of around 640 of the donors used high-throughput TCR beta sequencing to judge whether each TCR beta V gene segment behaved as functional or pseudogenic.

The cohort was made up of 666 healthy bone marrow donors. Cohort members were all nominally healthy when sampled, although unrecorded immune exposures were likely present. The donor tested CMV seropositive and was one of the 289 seropositive cohort members. A peripheral blood sample was provided by each donor, and peripheral blood mononuclear cells were used for TCR beta sequencing. The Qiagen DNeasy Blood Extraction Kit was used to extract genomic DNA from the blood cell samples. General conclusions and limits of the study: Because some donors lacked HLA typing at each locus, the association tests relied only on the typed subset. About 17 rarely observed V segments, including chromosome 9 orphons, were excluded from the earlier analysis of 550 to 700 of the donors because counts were too low. In a later analysis, 16,951 TCR beta sequences were associated with specific HLA alleles at a false discovery rate of 0.05. While some public TCRs were present in many individuals, most TCR sequences turned up only very rarely across donors. V-gene and J-gene trimming of TCR beta chains was associated with a missense DCLRE1C variant in a later genetic analysis, and the association was replicated in an independent cohort. A few of the identified cytomegalovirus-associated TCR beta chains were confirmed in vitro to be specific for cytomegalovirus antigens. Linkage disequilibrium might explain the correlated functional status among segregating V segments, but an unknown experimental factor could not be ruled out. Most CMV-associated TCR beta chains appeared to be HLA-restricted in a later analysis, and the HLA associations seemed to be driven largely by CMV exposure. In the study, 150 to 200 TCR beta chains were listed as associated with cytomegalovirus. A cluster of highly shared sequence variants was judged likely to represent a technical artifact of the sequencing pipeline. In this cohort, only TCR beta chains were sequenced, and detectable features were limited by the absence of alpha or paired-chain data. Compared with equally common non-associated chains, HLA-associated TCR beta chains in a later analysis were more clonally expanded and had lower generation probabilities. In a later analysis, TCR association rates were found to vary across HLA loci, with the most associated TCRs seen for DRB1 alleles and the fewest for HLA-C alleles. A later genetic analysis reported fewer N-insertions in productive TCRs among donors in an Asian-associated ancestry cluster than the approximately 670-donor mean. Immune exposure information for the cohort was limited to CMV serostatus. Presence/absence analyses assumed roughly uniform sequencing depth across donors, an assumption that may not hold. Several of the top co-occurrence clusters appeared to be linked to parvovirus B19, influenza, CMV and Epstein-Barr virus, according to a later analysis. Some IMGT-functional V segments, including TRBV6-2 and TRBV6-3, could not be distinguished by the 87-base-pair reads and were therefore excluded. Cytomegalovirus status was reported to be diagnosed by the classifier with high specificity and sensitivity in both the original and validation cohorts. Strong co-occurrence of HLA alleles, especially DR and DQ, made assigning TCR associations to individual alleles difficult. The authors suggested that the approach could potentially be generalized to other disease states and immunological phenotypes. In an earlier analysis of about 540 of the donors, most TCR beta V segments were observed in productive rearrangements about 90% or about 30% of the time, broadly matching IMGT annotations. A further reported finding was that TCR beta sequences accurately predicted the HLA-A and HLA-B alleles for most subjects in the first cohort.

V was cut back by 0 bases and J by 13 bases, leaving a gap of 16 bases between them. Its CDR3 holds 13 amino acids, cysteine through phenylalanine. The only DNA kept is the CDR3, 39 bases in frame from the first base. The germline V gene specifies SGHAT as CDR1 and FQNNGV as CDR2. The sequenced sample consisted of PBMCs. The sequence joins TRBV11-2 to TRBJ2-7; no D gene call is confident. This clonotype was obtained from a woman in her thirties or forties in good health and CMV-seropositive. This receptor carries the CDR3 CASSLDIMTGHYF. The sequenced DNA: TGTGCCAGCAGCTTAGATATAATGACGGGTCACTACTTC.